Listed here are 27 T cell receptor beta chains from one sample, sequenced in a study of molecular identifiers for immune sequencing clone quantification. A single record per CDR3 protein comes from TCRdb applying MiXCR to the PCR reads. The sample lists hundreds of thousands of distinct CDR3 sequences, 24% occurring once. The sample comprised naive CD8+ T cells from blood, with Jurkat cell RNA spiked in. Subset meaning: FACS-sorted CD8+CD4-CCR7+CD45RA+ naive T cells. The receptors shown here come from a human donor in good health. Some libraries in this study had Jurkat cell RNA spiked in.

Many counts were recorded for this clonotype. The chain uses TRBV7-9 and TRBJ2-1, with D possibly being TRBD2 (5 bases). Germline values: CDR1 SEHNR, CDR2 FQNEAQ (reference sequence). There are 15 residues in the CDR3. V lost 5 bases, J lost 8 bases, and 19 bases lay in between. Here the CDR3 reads CASSREGNQRDEQFF. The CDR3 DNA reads TGTGCCAGCAGCCGGGAAGGGAATCAACGCGATGAGCAGTTCTTC.

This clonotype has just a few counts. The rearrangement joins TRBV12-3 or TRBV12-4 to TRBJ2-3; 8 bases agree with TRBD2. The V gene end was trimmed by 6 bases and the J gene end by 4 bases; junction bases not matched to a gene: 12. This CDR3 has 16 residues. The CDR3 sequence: CASSPPGGGGADTQYF. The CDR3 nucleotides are TGTGCCAGCAGCCCCCCGGGGGGGGGGGGTGCAGATACGCAGTATTTT.

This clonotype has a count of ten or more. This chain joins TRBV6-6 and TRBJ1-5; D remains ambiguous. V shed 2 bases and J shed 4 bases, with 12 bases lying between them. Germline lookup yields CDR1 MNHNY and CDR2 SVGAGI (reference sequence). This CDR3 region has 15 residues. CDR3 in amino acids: CASSYVSRKNQPQHF. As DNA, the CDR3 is TGTGCCAGCAGTTACGTTAGTCGCAAAAATCAGCCCCAGCATTTT.

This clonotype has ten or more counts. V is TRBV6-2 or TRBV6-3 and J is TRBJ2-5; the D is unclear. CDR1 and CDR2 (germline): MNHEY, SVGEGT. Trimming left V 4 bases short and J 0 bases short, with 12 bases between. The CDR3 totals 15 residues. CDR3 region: CASSSLGEYQETQYF. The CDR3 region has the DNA TGTGCCAGCAGTTCCTTAGGAGAATACCAAGAGACCCAGTACTTC.

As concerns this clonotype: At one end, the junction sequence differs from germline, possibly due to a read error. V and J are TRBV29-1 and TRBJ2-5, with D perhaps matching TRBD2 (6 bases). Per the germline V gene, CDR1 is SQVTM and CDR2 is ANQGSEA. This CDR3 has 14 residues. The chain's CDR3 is CNVAGRNHQETQYF. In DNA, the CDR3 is TGCAACGTTGCGGGACGCAACCATCAAGAGACCCAGTACTTC.

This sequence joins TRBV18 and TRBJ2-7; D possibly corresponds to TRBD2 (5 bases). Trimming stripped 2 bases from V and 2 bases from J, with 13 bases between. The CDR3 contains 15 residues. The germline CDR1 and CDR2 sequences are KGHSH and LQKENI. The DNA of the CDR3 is TGTGCCAGCTCACCAAAGAGGGAGTTTCCCTACGAGCAGTACTTC. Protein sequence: CASSPKREFPYEQYF.

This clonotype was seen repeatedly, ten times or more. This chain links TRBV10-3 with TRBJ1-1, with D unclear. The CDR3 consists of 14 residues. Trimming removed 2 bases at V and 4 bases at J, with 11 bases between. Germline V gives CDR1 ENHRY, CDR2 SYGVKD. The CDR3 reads CAISEGQLATEAFF. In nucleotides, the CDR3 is TGTGCCATCAGTGAGGGGCAGCTTGCCACTGAAGCTTTCTTT.

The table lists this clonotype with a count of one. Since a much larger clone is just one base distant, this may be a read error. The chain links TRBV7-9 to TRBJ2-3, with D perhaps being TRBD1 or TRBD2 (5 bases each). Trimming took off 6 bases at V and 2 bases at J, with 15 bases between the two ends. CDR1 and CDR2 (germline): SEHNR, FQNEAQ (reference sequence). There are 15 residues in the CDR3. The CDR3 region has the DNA TGTGCCAGCAGGCTAATGGGGACGGTCACAGATACGCAGTATTTT. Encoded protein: CASRLMGTVTDTQYF.

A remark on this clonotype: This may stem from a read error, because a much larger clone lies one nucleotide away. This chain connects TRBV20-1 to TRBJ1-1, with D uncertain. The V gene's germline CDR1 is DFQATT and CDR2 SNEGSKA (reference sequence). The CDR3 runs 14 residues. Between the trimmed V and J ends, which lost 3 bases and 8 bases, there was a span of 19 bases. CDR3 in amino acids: CSARVLLSMGEAFF. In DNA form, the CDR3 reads TGCAGTGCTAGGGTATTACTATCGATGGGGGAAGCTTTCTTT.

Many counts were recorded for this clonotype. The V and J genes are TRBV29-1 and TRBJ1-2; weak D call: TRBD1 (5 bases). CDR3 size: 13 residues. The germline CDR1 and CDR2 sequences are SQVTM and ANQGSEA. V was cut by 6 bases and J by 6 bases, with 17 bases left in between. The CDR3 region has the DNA TGCAGCGTGTCATTAGGGGTCCCTGATGGCTACACCTTC. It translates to CSVSLGVPDGYTF.

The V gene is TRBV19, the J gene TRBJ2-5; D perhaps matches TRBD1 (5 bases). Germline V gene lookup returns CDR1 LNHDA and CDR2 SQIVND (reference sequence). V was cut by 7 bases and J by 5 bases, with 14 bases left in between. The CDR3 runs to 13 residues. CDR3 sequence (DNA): TGTGCCAGTACCTCGACAGAAGGGGAGACCCAGTACTTC. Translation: CASTSTEGETQYF.

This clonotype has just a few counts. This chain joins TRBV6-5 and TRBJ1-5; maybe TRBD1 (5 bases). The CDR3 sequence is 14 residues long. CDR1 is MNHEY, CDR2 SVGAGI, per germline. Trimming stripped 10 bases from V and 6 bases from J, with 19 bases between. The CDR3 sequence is CATSGTPGGQPQHF. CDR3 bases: TGTGCCACGTCCGGGACCCCCGGTGGTCAGCCCCAGCATTTT.

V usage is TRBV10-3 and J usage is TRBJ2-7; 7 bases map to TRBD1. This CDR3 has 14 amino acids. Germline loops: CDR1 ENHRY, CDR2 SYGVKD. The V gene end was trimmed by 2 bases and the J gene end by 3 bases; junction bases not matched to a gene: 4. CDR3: CAISEPGQLYEQYF. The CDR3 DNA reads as TGTGCCATCAGTGAGCCGGGACAGCTCTACGAGCAGTACTTC.

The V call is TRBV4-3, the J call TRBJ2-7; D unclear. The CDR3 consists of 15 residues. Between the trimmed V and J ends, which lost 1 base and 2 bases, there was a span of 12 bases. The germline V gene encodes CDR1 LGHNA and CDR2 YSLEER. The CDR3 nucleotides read TGCGCCAGCAGCCAAGGTGCAGGCACAGCCTACGAGCAGTACTTC. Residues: CASSQGAGTAYEQYF.

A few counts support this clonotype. Here the CDR3 reads CASSPGTPRTGELFF. The CDR3 DNA follows: TGTGCCAGCAGCCCGGGGACTCCGAGAACCGGGGAGCTGTTTTTT. The chain combines TRBV5-4 with TRBJ2-2, with TRBD2 as a possible D gene (6 bases). The CDR3 is 15 residues long. V lost 4 bases and J lost 5, with 15 bases in between. Per the germline V gene, CDR1 is SGHNT and CDR2 is YYREEE (reference sequence).

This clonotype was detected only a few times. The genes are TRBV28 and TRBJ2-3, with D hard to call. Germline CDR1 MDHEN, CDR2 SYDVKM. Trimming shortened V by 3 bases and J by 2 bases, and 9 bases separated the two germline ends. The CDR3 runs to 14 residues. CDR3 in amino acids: CASSFSRNTDTQYF. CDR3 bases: TGTGCCAGCAGTTTTTCCAGGAACACAGATACGCAGTATTTT.

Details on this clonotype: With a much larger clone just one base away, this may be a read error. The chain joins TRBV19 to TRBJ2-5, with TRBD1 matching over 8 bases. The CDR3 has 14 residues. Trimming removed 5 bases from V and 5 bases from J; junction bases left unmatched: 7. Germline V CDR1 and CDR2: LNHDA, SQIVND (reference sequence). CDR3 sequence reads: CASSPLDRVETQYF. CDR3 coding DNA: TGTGCCAGTAGTCCGTTGGACAGGGTGGAGACCCAGTACTTC. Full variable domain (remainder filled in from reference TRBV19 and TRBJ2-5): DGGITQSPKYLFRKEGQNVTLSCEQNLNHDAMYWYRQDPGQGLRLIYYSQIVNDFQKGDIAEGYSVSREKKESFPLTVTSAQKNPTAFYLCASSPLDRVETQYFGPGTRLLVL.

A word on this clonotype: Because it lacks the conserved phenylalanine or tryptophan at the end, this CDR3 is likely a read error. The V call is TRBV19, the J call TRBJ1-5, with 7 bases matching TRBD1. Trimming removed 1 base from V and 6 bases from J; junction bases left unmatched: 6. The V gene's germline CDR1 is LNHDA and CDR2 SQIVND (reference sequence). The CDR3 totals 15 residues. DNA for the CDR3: TGTGCCAGTAGTATAGGGTCAGGGGGAGTTCAGCCCCAGCATTCT. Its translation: CASSIGSGGVQPQHS.

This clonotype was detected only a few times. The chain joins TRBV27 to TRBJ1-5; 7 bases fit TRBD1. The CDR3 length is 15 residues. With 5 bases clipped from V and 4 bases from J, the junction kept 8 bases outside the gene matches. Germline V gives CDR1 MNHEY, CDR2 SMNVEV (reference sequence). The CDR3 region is CASSPSTGLNQPQHF. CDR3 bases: TGTGCCAGCAGTCCCTCGACAGGGCTTAATCAGCCCCAGCATTTT.

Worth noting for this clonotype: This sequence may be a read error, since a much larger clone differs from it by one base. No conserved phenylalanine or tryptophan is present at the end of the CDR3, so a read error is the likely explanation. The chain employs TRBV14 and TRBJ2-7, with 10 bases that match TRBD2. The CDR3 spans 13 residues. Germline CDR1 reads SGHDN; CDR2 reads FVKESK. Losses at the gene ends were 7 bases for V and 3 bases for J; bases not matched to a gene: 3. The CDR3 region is CASNPSGGYEQYY. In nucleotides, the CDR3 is TGTGCCAGCAACCCTAGCGGGGGCTACGAGCAGTACTAC.

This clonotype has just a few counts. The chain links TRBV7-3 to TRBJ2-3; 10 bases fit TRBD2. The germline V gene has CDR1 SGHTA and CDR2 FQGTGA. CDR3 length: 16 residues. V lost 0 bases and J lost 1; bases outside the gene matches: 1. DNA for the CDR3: TGTGCCAGCAGCTTAACGCTAGCGGGGGGCACAGATACGCAGTATTTT. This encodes CASSLTLAGGTDTQYF.

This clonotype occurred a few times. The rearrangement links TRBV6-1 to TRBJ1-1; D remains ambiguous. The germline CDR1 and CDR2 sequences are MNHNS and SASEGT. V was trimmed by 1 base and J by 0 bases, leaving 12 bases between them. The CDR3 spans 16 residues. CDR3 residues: CASSEGPEYVNTEAFF. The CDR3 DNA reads TGTGCCAGCAGTGAAGGTCCAGAGTACGTGAACACTGAAGCTTTCTTT.

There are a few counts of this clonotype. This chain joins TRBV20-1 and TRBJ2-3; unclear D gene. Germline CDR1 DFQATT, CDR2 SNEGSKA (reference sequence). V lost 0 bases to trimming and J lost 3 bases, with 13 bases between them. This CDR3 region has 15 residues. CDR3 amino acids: CSARDRASGTDTQYF. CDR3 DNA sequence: TGCAGTGCTAGAGATCGGGCTAGTGGGACAGATACGCAGTATTTT.

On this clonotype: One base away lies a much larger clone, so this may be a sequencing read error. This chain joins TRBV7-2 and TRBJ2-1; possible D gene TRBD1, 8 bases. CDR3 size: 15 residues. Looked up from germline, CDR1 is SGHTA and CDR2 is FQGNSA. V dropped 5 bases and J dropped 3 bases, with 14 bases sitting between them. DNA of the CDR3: TGTGCCAGCAGCAAGGGGGGGACAGGCTACAATGAGCAGTTCTTC. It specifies CASSKGGTGYNEQFF. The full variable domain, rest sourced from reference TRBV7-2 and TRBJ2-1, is GAGVSQSPSNKVTEKGKDVELRCDPISGHTALYWYRQSLGQGLEFLIYFQGNSAPDKSGLPSDRFSAERTGGSVSTLTIQRTQQEDSAVYLCASSKGGTGYNEQFFGPGTRLTVL.

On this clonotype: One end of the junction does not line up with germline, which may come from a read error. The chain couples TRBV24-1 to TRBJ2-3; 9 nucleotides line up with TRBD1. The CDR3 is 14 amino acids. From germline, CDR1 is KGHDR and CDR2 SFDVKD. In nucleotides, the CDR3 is TGTGCCACCAGTGTTGGGACAGGGACAGATATGCAGTATTTT. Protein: CATSVGTGTDMQYF.

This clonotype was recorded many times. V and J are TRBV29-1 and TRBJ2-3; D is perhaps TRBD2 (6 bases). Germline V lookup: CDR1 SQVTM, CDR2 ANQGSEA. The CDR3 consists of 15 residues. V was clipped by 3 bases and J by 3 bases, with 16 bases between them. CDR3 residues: CSVDRAGYRTDTQYF. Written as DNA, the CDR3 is TGCAGCGTTGATCGCGCGGGATATAGAACAGATACGCAGTATTTT.

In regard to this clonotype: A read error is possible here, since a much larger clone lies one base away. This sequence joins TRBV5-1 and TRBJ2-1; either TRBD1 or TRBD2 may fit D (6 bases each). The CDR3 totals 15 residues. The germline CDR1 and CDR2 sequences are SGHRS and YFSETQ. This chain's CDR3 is CASSPRGGFYNEQSF. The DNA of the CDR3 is TGCGCCAGCAGCCCGAGAGGGGGGTTTTACAATGAGCAGTCCTTC.